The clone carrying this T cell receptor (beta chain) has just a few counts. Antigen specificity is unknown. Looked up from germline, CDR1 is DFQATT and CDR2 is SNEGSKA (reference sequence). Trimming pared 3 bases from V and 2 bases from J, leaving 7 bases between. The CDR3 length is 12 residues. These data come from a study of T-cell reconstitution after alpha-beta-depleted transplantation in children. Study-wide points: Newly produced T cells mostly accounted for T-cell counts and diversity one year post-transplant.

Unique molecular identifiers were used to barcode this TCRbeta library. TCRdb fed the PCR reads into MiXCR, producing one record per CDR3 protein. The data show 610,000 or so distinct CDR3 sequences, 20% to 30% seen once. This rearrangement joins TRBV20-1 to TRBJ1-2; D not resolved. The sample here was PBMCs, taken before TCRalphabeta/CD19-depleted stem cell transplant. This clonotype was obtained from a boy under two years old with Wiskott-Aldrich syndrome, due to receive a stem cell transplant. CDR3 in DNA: TGCAGTGCTAGTTCCGGGAACTATGGCTACACCTTC. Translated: CSASSGNYGYTF.